This entry describes one T cell receptor beta chain. Deletions cut 1 base from V and 0 bases from J, with 10 bases between. CDR1 and CDR2 (germline): LGHDT, YNNKEL (reference sequence). This CDR3 has 15 residues. Data came from immunoSEQ multiplex PCR; TCRdb stores just in-frame clones and leaves some out. The data hold about 140,000 clones, with about 85% observed a single time. This entry comes from a study of blood T cell repertoires in COVID-19. V and J are TRBV3-1 (or the pseudogene TRBV3-2) and TRBJ2-7; D is uncertain. The receptor was derived from a human donor in a cohort sampled during active COVID-19. The sequenced sample consisted of peripheral blood. The CDR3 here is CASSQVGQVSYEQYF. CDR3 bases: TGTGCCAGCAGCCAAGTGGGTCAGGTCTCCTACGAGCAGTACTTC.